The 8 T cell receptor beta chains listed next were all sequenced from one sample in a study of response to subunit inactivated influenza vaccine (dated by TCRdb to 2017 to 2018). The library was built by means of RT-PCR. Sequenced using an Illumina HiSeq 2500. In TCRdb, the public reads were trimmed at Q25 with fastp and aligned with MiXCR, with productive beta chains retained. One record per CDR3 amino acid sequence lists the most common genes and DNA. Across this sample there are about 540,000 distinct CDR3 sequences, with roughly 25% seen only once. Around 2.8% of the sample goes to the ten largest clones. The same data also contributed to another study, on T cells expressing NK-cell markers. As the second study states: TCR beta cDNA libraries were made by 5'RACE template switching that added a universal primer site and unique molecular identifiers.

Sequencing was performed on CD4+ T cells sorted from PBMCs, taken 12 days after vaccination. Receptor source: a man in his forties or fifties who received an inactivated influenza vaccine. Donor details come from another sample of the same person, matched by shared clones.

This rearrangement joins TRBV7-6 to TRBJ2-3, with 7 bases aligning to TRBD1. This CDR3 region has 17 residues. Trimming removed 0 bases from V and 3 bases from J; junction bases left unmatched: 9. Germline V gene data show CDR1 as SGHVS and CDR2 as FNYEAQ. CDR3 DNA: TGTGCCAGCAGCTTAGCGGGTCGTAGACAGGGAACAGATACGCAGTATTTT. Encoded protein: CASSLAGRRQGTDTQYF.

The V and J genes are TRBV4-1 and TRBJ2-5; D unresolved. V was shortened by 2 bases and J by 2 bases, with 15 bases between the two germline ends. CDR1 is MGHRA, CDR2 YSYEKL, per germline. This CDR3 spans 16 amino acids. CDR3 nucleotide sequence: TGCGCCAGCAGCCAATTCTATGGGATTCATCAAGAGACCCAGTACTTC. This codes for CASSQFYGIHQETQYF.

The V and J genes are TRBV7-9 and TRBJ2-5; D may correspond to TRBD1 or TRBD2 (5 bases each). CDR3 length: 14 amino acids. V was trimmed by 5 bases and J by 1 base, leaving 11 bases between them. Per germline, CDR1 SEHNR and CDR2 FQNEAQ (reference sequence). Here the CDR3 reads CASSPIGTQETQYF. DNA of the CDR3: TGTGCCAGCAGCCCCATAGGGACCCAAGAGACCCAGTACTTC.

The chain combines TRBV4-3 with TRBJ2-3; D call uncertain. Germline assignment: CDR1 LGHNA and CDR2 YSLEER. Deletions cut 1 base from V and 4 bases from J, with 12 bases between. There are 15 residues in the CDR3. The CDR3 spells CASSQGLGGPDTQYF. CDR3 coding DNA: TGCGCCAGCAGCCAAGGACTGGGTGGGCCAGATACGCAGTATTTT.

This clonotype was observed a few times. The chain uses TRBV12-3 or TRBV12-4 and TRBJ2-3; D might be TRBD2 (7 bases). Trimming shortened V by 0 bases and J by 12 bases, and 19 bases separated the two germline ends. This CDR3 region has 15 residues. In DNA, the CDR3 is TGTGCCAGCAGTTTAGCGATGGGGGGGGCCCCTCATCAGTATTTT. It translates to CASSLAMGGAPHQYF.

This clonotype was recorded a few times. CDR3 amino acids: CSATDRGLTEAFF. CDR3 nucleotide sequence: TGCAGTGCAACGGACAGGGGGCTTACTGAAGCTTTCTTT. The rearrangement links TRBV20-1 to TRBJ1-1; 11 bases are shared with TRBD1. Germline lookup yields CDR1 DFQATT and CDR2 SNEGSKA (reference sequence). The CDR3 has 13 amino acids. The J segment lost 5 bases and the V segment lost 6 bases, leaving 5 bases of the junction unmatched.

The rearrangement links TRBV20-1 to TRBJ1-2, with D perhaps matching TRBD1 (6 bases). The CDR3 totals 13 residues. V shed 6 bases and J shed 7 bases, with 18 bases lying between them. The germline V gene has CDR1 DFQATT and CDR2 SNEGSKA (reference sequence). The CDR3 DNA reads TGCAGTGCCCGGATGAGGGGGGGTGGTGGCTACACCTTC. It yields the protein CSARMRGGGGYTF.

The V and J genes are TRBV7-2 and TRBJ2-7; a possible D gene is TRBD2 (6 bases). V lost 5 bases to trimming and J lost 4 bases, with 15 bases between them. CDR1 is SGHTA, CDR2 FQGNSA, per germline. The CDR3 is 14 amino acids. The CDR3 nucleotides are TGTGCCAGCAGCAGGGGAGGCCGAGAATACGAGCAGTACTTC. This encodes CASSRGGREYEQYF.